The clone carrying this TCR beta chain has ten or more counts. What it binds is unknown. Assembly of TCR beta libraries relied on iRepertoire HTBI primers together with Arm-PCR of CDR3 regions. TCRdb itself ran the multiplex PCR reads through MiXCR, one entry per CDR3 protein. The sample has roughly 360,000 distinct CDR3 sequences, about 23% seen once. These data originate in a study of regulatory T cells in long-lasting Graves disease. Study-wide points: Graves' patients with persistent disease showed TCR diversity lower than patients newly diagnosed.

Time point denoted: persistent/refractory GD, antithyroid drugs over 5 years with positive TRAb. PBMCs provided the RNA from which the TCR library was made. The TCR was taken from a middle-aged woman with Graves disease. The starting material was peripheral blood mononuclear cells (PBMCs), obtained when the disease was refractory, from a patient treated with antithyroid drugs.

The CDR3 sequence is CASSTEPGYEQYF. In nucleotides, the CDR3 is TGTGCCAGCAGCACCGAGCCCGGGTACGAGCAGTACTTC. The chain links TRBV9 to TRBJ2-7, with D uncertain. This CDR3 is built from 13 residues. Germline values: CDR1 SGDLS, CDR2 YYNGEE. With 4 bases removed from V and 4 bases from J, the gap between germline ends came to 12 bases.